This TCR beta chain was profiled in a study of T cell changes during pregnancy in multiple sclerosis. This clone was observed once. The repertoire was sequenced with immunoSEQ multiplex PCR; TCRdb's copy has only in-frame clones and lacks some. The sample has over 80,000 clones, roughly nine tenths seen once. The sample in question was peripheral blood, obtained in the second trimester of pregnancy. The TCR comes from a female donor in good health, enrolled as a control in a pregnancy study.

CDR3 protein: CASSPGAGADTQYF. The CDR3 bases are TGTGCCAGCAGCCCTGGGGCGGGGGCAGATACGCAGTATTTT. This chain connects TRBV11-3 to TRBJ2-3; 7 bases line up with TRBD2. The germline V gene encodes CDR1 SGHNT and CDR2 YENEEA. The length of the CDR3 is 14 residues. With V trimmed by 5 bases and J by 4 bases, 6 bases remained unmatched.